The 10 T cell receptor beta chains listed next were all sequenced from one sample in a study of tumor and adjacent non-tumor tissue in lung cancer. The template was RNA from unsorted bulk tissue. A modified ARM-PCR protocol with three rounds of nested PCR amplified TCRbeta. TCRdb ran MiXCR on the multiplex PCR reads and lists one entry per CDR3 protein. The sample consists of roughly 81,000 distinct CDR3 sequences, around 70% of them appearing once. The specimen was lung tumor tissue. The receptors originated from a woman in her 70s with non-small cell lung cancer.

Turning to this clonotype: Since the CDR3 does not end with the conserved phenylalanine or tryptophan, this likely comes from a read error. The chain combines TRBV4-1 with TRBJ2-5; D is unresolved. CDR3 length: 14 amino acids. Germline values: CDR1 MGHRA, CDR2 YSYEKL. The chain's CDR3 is CGSSQGFLQETQYL. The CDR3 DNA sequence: TGCGGCAGCAGCCAAGGGTTCCTCCAGGAGACCCAGTACTTG.

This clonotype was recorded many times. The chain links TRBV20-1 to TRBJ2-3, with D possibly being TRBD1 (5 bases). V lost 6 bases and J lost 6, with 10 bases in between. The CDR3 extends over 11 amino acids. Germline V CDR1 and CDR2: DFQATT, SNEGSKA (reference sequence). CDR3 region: CSAQDIDTQYF. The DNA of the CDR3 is TGCAGTGCCCAGGACATTGATACGCAGTATTTT.

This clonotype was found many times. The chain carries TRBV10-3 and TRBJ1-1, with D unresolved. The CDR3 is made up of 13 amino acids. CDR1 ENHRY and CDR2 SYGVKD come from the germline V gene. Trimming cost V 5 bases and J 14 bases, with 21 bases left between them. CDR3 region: CAISQPPDGPMFF. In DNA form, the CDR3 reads TGTGCCATCAGTCAACCTCCTGACGGCCCTATGTTCTTT.

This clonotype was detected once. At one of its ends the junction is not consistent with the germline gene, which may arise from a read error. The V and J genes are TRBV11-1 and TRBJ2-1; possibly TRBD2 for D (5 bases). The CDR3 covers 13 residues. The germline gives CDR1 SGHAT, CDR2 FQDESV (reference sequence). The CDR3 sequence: CASSYLSRGEHFF. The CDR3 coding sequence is TGTGCAAGTAGTTACCTTTCCCGGGGTGAGCACTTCTTC.

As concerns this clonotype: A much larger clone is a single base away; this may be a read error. The CDR3 sequence is CASSSDRGAGFYEQYF. As DNA, the CDR3 is TGTGCCAGCAGTTCTGACCGAGGGGCCGGATTCTACGAGCAGTACTTC. The J gene is TRBJ2-7, the V gene TRBV28, with D perhaps given as TRBD1 or TRBD2 (5 bases each). This CDR3 comprises 16 residues. CDR1 is MDHEN and CDR2 is SYDVKM in the germline V gene. V lost 4 bases to trimming and J lost 3 bases, with 19 bases between them. Looking up the rest from reference TRBV28 and TRBJ2-7 gives the full variable domain: DVKVTQSSRYLVKRTGEKVFLECVQDMDHENMFWYRQDPGLGLRLIYFSYDVKMKEKGDIPEGYSVSREKKERFSLILESASTNQTSMYLCASSSDRGAGFYEQYFGPGTRLTVT.

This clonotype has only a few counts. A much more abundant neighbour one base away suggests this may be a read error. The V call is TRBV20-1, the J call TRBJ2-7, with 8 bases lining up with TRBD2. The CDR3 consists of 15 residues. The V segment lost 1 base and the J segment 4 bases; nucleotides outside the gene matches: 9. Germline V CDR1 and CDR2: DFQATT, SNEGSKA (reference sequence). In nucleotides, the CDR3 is TGCAGTGCTAGAGGTCCACAAGCGGGAGAGTACGAGCAGTACTTC. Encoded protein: CSARGPQAGEYEQYF.

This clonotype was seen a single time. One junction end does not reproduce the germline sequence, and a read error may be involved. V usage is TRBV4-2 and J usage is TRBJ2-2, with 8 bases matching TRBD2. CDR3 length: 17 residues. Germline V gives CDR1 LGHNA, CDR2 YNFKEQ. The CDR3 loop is CVSSQDSSGWITGELFF. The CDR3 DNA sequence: TGTGTCAGCAGCCAAGATTCTAGCGGGTGGATCACCGGGGAGCTGTTTTTT.

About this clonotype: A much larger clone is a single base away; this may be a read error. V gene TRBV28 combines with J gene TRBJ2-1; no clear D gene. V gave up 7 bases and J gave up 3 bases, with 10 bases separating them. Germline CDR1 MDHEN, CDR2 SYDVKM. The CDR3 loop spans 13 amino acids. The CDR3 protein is CASNKGLYNEQFF. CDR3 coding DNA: TGTGCCAGCAATAAGGGCCTCTACAATGAGCAGTTCTTC.

DNA of the CDR3: TGTGCCAGCAGTTACTCGTACAGGTCAAGACAAGAGATCCACTACTTC. This codes for CASSYSYRSRQEIHYF. V usage is TRBV6-5 and J usage is TRBJ2-5; the D gene is possibly TRBD1 (5 bases). Trimming left V 0 bases short and J 14 bases short, with 25 bases between. This CDR3 comprises 16 residues. CDR1 MNHEY and CDR2 SVGAGI come from the germline V gene.

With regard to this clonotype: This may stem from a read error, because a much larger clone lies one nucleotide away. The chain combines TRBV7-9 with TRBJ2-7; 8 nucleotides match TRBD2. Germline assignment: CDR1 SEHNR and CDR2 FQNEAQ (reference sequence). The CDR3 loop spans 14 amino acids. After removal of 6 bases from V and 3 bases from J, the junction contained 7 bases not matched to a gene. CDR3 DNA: TGTGCCAGCAGTCCCGGGGGGGGCTTCTACGAGCAGTACTTC. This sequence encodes CASSPGGGFYEQYF.